The 7 T cell receptor beta chains below were found in one sample sequenced in a study of T cell responses to AZD1222 COVID-19 vaccine. The data were produced by immunoSEQ multiplex PCR, yet TCRdb's version contains in-frame clones alone and is incomplete. Of some 150,000 clones listed, 75% to 90% were seen once; the top ten hold over 6%. The sequences come from peripheral blood, collected after recovery from COVID-19. These receptors were collected from an adult who had recovered from COVID-19.

This chain uses TRBV5-1 with TRBJ2-7; D may match TRBD1 or TRBD2 (7 bases each). V was trimmed by 3 bases and J by 2 bases, leaving 30 bases between them. Germline V CDR1 and CDR2: SGHRS, YFSETQ. CDR3 length: 20 residues. The CDR3 DNA reads TGCGCCAGCAGCTCCCCCGGGGAGGGGGCCAAGCGGAGCTTTCCCTACGAGCAGTACTTC. Translation: CASSSPGEGAKRSFPYEQYF.

The rearrangement joins TRBV7-2 to TRBJ1-1; 7 bases map to TRBD1. Looked up from germline, CDR1 is SGHTA and CDR2 is FQGNSA. This CDR3 comprises 15 residues. V lost 0 bases to trimming and J lost 7 bases; unmatched junction nucleotides: 8. Here the CDR3 DNA reads TGTGCCAGCAGCTTAGCCGAGGGGGCGCCGGGTGAAGCTTTCTTT. Its protein is CASSLAEGAPGEAFF.

The CDR3 sequence: CASSHTLGVGTDTQYF. CDR3 nucleotide sequence: TGTGCCAGCAGCCACACCCTAGGAGTGGGCACAGATACGCAGTATTTT. This chain uses TRBV14 with TRBJ2-3; no reliable D call. V lost 3 bases to trimming and J lost 1 base, with 14 bases between them. This CDR3 comprises 16 residues. CDR1 and CDR2 from the germline V gene are SGHDN and FVKESK.

The genes are TRBV10-1 and TRBJ2-3; D remains ambiguous. This CDR3 has 14 amino acids. Germline CDR1 and CDR2: WNHNN and SYGVQD (reference sequence). Trimming shortened V by 4 bases and J by 4 bases, and 12 bases separated the two germline ends. CDR3 residues: CASSAWRISDTQYF. The CDR3 DNA reads as TGCGCCAGCAGTGCGTGGAGAATCTCAGATACGCAGTATTTT.

The gene calls are TRBV5-1 and TRBJ1-1, with 7 nucleotides matching TRBD1. There are 14 residues in the CDR3. J lost 4 bases, V lost 4 bases, and 7 bases had no gene match. Germline loops: CDR1 SGHRS, CDR2 YFSETQ. Here the CDR3 DNA reads TGCGCCAGCAGCCCTACAGGGGCGGGCACTGAAGCTTTCTTT. Translated, it gives CASSPTGAGTEAFF.

The chain has TRBV12-5 and TRBJ2-7; either TRBD1 or TRBD2 may supply D (5 bases each). V was clipped by 1 base and J by 4 bases, with 17 bases between them. The CDR3 runs to 16 residues. Per the germline V gene, CDR1 is LGHNT and CDR2 is FRNRAP. This CDR3 reads CASGLALTGRLYEQYF. The CDR3 coding sequence is TGTGCTAGTGGTTTGGCCCTAACGGGACGATTATACGAGCAGTACTTC.

This chain uses TRBV7-8 with TRBJ1-1, with D possibly matching TRBD1 (5 bases). CDR1 and CDR2 (germline): SGHVS, FQNEAQ. V lost 5 bases and J lost 2, with 18 bases in between. The CDR3 runs 16 residues. The CDR3 DNA reads TGTGCCAGCAGCGTACCGGGACCGATGATTAACACTGAAGCTTTCTTT. This codes for CASSVPGPMINTEAFF.